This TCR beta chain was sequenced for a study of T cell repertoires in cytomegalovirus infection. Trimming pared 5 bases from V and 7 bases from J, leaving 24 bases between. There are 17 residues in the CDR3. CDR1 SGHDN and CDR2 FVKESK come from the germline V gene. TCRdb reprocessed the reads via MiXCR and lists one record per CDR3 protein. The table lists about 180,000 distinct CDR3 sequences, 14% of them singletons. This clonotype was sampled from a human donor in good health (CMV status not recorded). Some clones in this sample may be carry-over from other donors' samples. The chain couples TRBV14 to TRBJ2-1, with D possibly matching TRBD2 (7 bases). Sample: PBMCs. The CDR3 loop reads CASSNHSGLGGGNEQFF. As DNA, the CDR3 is TGTGCCAGCAGCAACCACTCCGGACTGGGAGGGGGGAATGAGCAGTTCTTC.